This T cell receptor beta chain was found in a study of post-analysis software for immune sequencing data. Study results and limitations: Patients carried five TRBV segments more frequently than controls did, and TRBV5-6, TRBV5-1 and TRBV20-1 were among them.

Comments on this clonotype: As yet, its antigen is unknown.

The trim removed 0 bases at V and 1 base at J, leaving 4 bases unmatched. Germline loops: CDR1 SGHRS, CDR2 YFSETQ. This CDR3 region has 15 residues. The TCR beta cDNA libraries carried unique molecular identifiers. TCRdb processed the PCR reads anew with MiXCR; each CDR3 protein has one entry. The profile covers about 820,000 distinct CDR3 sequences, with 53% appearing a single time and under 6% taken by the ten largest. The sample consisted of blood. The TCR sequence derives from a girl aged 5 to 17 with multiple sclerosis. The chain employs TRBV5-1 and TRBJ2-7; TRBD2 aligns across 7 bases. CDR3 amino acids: CASSLGAGLSYEQYF. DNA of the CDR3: TGCGCCAGCAGCTTGGGAGCGGGACTTTCCTACGAGCAGTACTTC.